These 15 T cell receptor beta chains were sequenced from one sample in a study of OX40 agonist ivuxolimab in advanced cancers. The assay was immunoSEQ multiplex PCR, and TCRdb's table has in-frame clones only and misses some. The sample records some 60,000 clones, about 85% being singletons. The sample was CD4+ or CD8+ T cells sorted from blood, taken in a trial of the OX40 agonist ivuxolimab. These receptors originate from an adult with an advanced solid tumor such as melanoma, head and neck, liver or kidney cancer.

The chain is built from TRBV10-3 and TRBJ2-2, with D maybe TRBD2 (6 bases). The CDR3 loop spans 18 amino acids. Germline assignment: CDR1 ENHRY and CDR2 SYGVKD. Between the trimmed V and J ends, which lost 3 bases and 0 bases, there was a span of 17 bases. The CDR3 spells CAISEPPTGLSNTGELFF. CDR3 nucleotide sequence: TGTGCCATCAGTGAACCACCTACGGGACTCTCGAACACCGGGGAGCTGTTTTTT.

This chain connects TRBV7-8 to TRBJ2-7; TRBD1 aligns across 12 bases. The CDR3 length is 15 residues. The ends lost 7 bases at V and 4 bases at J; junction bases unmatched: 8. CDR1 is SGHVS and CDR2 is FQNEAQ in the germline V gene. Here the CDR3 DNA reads TGTGCCAGCAACGTCCGGGACAGGGGGCAATACGAGCAGTACTTC. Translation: CASNVRDRGQYEQYF.

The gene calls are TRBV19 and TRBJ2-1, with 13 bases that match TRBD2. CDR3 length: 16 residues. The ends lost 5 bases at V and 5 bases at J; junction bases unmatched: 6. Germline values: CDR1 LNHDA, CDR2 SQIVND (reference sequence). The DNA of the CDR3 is TGTGCCAGTAGTGCTAAAGGGACTAGCGGGAACAATGAGCAGTTCTTC. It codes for CASSAKGTSGNNEQFF.

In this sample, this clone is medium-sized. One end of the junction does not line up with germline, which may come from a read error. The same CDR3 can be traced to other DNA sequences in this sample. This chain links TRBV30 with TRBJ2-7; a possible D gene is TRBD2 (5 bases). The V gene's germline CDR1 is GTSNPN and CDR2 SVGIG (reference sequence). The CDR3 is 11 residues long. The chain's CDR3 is CGRVGGDEQYF. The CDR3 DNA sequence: TGCGGGCGGGTGGGCGGCGACGAGCAGTACTTC.

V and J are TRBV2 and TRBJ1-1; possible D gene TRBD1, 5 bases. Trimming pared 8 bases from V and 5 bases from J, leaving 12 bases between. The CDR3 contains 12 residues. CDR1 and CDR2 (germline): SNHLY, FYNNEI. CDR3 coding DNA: TGTGCCAGCGGAGAGGACAAAACTGAAGCTTTCTTT. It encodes CASGEDKTEAFF.

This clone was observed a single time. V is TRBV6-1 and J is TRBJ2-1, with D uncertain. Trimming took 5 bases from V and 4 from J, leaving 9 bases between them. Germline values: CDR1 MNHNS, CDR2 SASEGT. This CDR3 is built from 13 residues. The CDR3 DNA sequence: TGTGCCAGCAGTACGGACGGGTACAATGAGCAGTTCTTC. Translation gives CASSTDGYNEQFF.

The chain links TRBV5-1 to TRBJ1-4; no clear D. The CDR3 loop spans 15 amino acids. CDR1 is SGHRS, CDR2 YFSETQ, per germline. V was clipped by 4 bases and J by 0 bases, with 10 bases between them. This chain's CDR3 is CASSPEGSTNEKLFF. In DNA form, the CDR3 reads TGCGCCAGCAGCCCGGAGGGTTCAACTAATGAAAAACTGTTTTTT.

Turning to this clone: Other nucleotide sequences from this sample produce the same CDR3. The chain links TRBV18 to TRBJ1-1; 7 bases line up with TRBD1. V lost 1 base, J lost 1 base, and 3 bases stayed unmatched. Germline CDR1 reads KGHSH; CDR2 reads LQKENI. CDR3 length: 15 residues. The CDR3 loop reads CASSPQGAENTEAFF. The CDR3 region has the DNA TGTGCCAGCTCACCACAGGGGGCTGAGAACACTGAAGCTTTCTTT.

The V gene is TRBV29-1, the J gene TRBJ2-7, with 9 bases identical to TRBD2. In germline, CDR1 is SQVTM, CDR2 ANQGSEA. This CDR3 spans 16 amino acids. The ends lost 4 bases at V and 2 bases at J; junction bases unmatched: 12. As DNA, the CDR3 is TGCAGCGTTGCCCCCCACAGCGGGAGGAACACCTACGAGCAGTACTTC. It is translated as CSVAPHSGRNTYEQYF.

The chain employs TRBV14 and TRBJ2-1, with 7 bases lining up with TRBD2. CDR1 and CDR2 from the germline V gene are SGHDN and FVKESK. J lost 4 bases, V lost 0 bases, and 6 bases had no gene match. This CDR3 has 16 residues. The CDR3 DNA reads TGTGCCAGCAGCCAAGACTCGGGACTAACGTACAATGAGCAGTTCTTC. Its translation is CASSQDSGLTYNEQFF.

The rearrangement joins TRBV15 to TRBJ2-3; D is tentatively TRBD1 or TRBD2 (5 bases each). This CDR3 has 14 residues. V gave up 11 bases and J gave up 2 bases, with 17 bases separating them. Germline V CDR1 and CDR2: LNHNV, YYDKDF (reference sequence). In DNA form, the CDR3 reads TGTGCCTCGGCAGTTGGGGGTTTCACAGATACGCAGTATTTT. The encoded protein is CASAVGGFTDTQYF.

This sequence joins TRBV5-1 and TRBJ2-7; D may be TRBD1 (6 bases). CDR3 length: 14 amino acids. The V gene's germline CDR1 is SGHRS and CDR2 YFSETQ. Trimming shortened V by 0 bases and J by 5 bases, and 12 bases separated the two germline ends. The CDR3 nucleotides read TGCGCCAGCAGCTTGGAACAGGGTCGTGACGAGCAGTACTTC. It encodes CASSLEQGRDEQYF.

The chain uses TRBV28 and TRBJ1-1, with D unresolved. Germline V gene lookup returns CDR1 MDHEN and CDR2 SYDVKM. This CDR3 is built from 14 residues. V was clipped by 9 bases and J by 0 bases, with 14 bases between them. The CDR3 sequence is CASTALLMNTEAFF. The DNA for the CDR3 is TGTGCCAGTACAGCCCTTCTCATGAACACTGAAGCTTTCTTT.

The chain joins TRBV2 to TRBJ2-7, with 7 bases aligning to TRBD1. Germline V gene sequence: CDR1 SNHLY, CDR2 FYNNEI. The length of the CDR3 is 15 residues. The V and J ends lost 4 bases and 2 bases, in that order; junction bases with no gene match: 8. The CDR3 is CASSGPTGPTYEQYF. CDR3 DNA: TGTGCCAGCAGTGGACCGACAGGGCCAACCTACGAGCAGTACTTC.

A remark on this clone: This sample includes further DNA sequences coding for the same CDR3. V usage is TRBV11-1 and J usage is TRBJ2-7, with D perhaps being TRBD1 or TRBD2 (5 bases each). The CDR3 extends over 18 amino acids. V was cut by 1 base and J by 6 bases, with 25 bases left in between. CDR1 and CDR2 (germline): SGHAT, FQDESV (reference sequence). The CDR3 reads CASSLGSIGGRITLEQYF. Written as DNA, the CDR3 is TGTGCCAGCAGCTTAGGCTCGATTGGGGGACGGATAACTCTCGAGCAGTACTTC.